A selection of T cell receptor beta chains follows, all from one sample in a study of T-cell memory formation after mild COVID-19. TCRdb re-derived calls from the 5' RACE reads in MiXCR, one entry per CDR3 protein. The sample has fewer than 700,000 distinct CDR3 sequences, about 20% seen once. What was sequenced was PBMCs or a T cell subset sorted from them (not recorded which). The receptors were sampled from an adult woman who had mild COVID-19 (a few samples of this study predate the infection). Cell type and time point are not known. Both conserved end residues are part of each CDR3. The D gene is left open where the match is weak. Size is stated for part of the rows, as once, few or many counts, or as a class when the clone is expanded.

V	J	D	size	DNA	CDR3
TRBV12-3/TRBV12-4	TRBJ1-3	TRBD1	.	TGTGCCAGCAACTTTAGAGGACAGGGGGCATCCGGAAACACCATATATTTT	CASNFRGQGASGNTIYF
TRBV9	TRBJ1-2	.	.	TGTGCCAGCAGCGTAGGGAAGGGGCACTATGGCTACACCTTC	CASSVGKGHYGYTF
TRBV28	TRBJ1-2	.	once	TGTGCCAGCAGTTTAGCCCTCTATGGCTACACCTTC	CASSLALYGYTF
TRBV5-6	TRBJ2-1	TRBD2	.	TGTGCCAGCAGCTTGGCCCAGCGGGGTCTTCAATTC	CASSLAQRGLQF
TRBV7-3	TRBJ2-1	.	.	TGTGCCAGCAGCTTACTAGGTAGGGCGGCCTACAATGAGCAGTTCTTC	CASSLLGRAAYNEQFF
TRBV18	TRBJ2-5	.	few	TGTGCCAGCTCACCACTCAGGACGGAGGGAGAGACCCAGTACTTC	CASSPLRTEGETQYF
TRBV5-1	TRBJ2-1	TRBD1	.	TGCGCCAGCAGCTTGGGGGGACAGGGAGTCAATGAGCAGTTCTTC	CASSLGGQGVNEQFF
TRBV14	TRBJ2-5	.	once	TGTGCCAGCAGCCAAGACGGAACCTGGGAGACCCAGTACTTC	CASSQDGTWETQYF
TRBV5-1	TRBJ1-2	.	many	TGCGCCAGCGCCGAGACGGGGTCGAATGGCTACACCTTC	CASAETGSNGYTF
TRBV12-3/TRBV12-4	TRBJ2-3	TRBD2	few	TGTGCCAGCAGCCGTAGGACTAGCGGGGGGGCAGATACGCAGTATTTT	CASSRRTSGGADTQYF
TRBV9	TRBJ2-3	.	.	TGTGCCAGCAGCTCAGGAGAAACGAGTGCTAGCACAGATACGCAGTATTTT	CASSSGETSASTDTQYF
TRBV19	TRBJ1-4	.	few	TGTGCCAGCCAATCGGGGGACCCCACAACTAATGAAAAACTGTTTTTT	CASQSGDPTTNEKLFF
TRBV7-9	TRBJ2-7	TRBD1	few	TGTGCCAGCAGCTTAGCCAGCGGTCGGACAGGTGACTACGAGCAGTACTTC	CASSLASGRTGDYEQYF
TRBV7-2	TRBJ1-2	.	few	TGTGCCAGCAGCTTAGAGGTATATGGCCGGGACCATGGCTACACCTTC	CASSLEVYGRDHGYTF
TRBV5-4	TRBJ2-1	TRBD1	few	TGTGCCAGCAGCTCACGGGACAGACCCTACAATGAGCAGTTCTTC	CASSSRDRPYNEQFF
TRBV20-1	TRBJ2-3	TRBD2	.	TGCAGTGCTAGTACTCTAGCGGGAGAGGATACGCAGTATTTT	CSASTLAGEDTQYF